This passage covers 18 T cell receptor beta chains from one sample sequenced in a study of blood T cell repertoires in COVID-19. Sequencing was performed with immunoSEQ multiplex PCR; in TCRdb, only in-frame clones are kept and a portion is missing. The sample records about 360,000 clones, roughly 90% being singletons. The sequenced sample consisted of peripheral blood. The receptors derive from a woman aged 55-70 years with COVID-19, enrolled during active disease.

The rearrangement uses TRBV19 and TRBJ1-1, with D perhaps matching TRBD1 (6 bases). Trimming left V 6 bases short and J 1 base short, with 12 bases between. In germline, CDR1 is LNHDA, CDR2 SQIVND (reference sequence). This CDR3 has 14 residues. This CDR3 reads CASSLQGSNTEAFF. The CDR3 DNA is TGTGCCAGTAGCCTTCAGGGGTCGAACACTGAAGCTTTCTTT.

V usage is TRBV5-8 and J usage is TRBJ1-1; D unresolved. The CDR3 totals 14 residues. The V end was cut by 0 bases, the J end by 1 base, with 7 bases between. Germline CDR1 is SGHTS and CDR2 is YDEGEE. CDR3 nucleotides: TGTGCCAGCAGCTTGGTTCCAGAGAACACTGAAGCTTTCTTT. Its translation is CASSLVPENTEAFF.

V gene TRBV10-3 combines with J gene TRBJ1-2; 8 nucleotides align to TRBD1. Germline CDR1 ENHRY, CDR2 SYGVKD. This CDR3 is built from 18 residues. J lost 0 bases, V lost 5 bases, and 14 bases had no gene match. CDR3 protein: CAISKTQQGAVANYGYTF. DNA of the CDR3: TGTGCCATCAGTAAGACCCAGCAGGGGGCGGTCGCTAACTATGGCTACACCTTC.

CDR3 in DNA: TGTGCCAGCAGCCCGCAGGGGGAGTATGGCTACACCTTC. It is translated as CASSPQGEYGYTF. This chain links TRBV3-1 (or the pseudogene TRBV3-2) with TRBJ1-2; 7 bases fit TRBD1. V lost 4 bases to trimming and J lost 5 bases; unmatched junction nucleotides: 4. CDR1 LGHDT and CDR2 YNNKEL come from the germline V gene (reference sequence). The CDR3 contains 13 residues.

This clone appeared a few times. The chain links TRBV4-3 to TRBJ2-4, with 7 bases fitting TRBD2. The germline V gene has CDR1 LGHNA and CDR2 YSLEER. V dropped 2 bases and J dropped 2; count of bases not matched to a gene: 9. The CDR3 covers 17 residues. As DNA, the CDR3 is TGCGCCAGCAGCCAATATGGGGGGGGGAGGTCCAAAAACATTCAGTACTTC. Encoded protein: CASSQYGGGRSKNIQYF.

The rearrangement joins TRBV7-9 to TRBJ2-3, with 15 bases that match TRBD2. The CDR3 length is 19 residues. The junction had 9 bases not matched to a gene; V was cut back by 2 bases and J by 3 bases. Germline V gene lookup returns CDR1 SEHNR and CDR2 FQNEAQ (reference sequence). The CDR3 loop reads CASSLTGLAGGSGTDTQYF. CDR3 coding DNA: TGTGCCAGCAGCTTAACGGGACTAGCGGGGGGTTCGGGTACAGATACGCAGTATTTT.

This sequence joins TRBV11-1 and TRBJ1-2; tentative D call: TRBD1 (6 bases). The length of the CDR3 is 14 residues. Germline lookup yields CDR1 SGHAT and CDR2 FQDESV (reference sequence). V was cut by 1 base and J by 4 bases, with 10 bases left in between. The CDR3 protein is CASSLGRDTYGYTF. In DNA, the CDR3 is TGTGCCAGCAGCTTAGGCCGGGACACCTATGGCTACACCTTC. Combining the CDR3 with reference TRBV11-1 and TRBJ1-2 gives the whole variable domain EAEVAQSPRYKITEKSQAVAFWCDPISGHATLYWYRQILGQGPELLVQFQDESVVDDSQLPKDRFSAERLKGVDSTLKIQPAELGDSAMYLCASSLGRDTYGYTFGSGTRLTVV.

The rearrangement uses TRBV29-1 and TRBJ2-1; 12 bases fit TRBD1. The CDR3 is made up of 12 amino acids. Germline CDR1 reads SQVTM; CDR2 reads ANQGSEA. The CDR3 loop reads CTRDRGRSQQFF. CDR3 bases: TGCACCCGGGACAGGGGGCGATCTCAGCAGTTCTTC.

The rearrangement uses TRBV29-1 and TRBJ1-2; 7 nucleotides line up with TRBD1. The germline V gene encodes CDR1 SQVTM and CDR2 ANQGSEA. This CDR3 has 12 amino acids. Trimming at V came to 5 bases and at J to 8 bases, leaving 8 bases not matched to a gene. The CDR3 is CSVRQGDAGYTF. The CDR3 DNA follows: TGCAGCGTTCGACAGGGCGACGCGGGCTACACCTTC.

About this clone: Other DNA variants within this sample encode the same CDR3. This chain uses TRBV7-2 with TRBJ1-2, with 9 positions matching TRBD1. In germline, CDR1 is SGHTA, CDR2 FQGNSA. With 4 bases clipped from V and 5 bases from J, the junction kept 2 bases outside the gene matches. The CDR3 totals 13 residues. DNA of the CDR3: TGTGCCAGCAGCTCTGGACAGGGGTATGGCTACACCTTC. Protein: CASSSGQGYGYTF.

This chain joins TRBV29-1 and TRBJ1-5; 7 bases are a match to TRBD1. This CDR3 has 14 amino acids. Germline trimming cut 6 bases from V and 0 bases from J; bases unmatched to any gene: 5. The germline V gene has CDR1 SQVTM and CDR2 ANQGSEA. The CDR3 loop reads CSVKTGNSNQPQHF. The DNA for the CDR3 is TGCAGCGTGAAGACAGGGAATAGCAATCAGCCCCAGCATTTT.

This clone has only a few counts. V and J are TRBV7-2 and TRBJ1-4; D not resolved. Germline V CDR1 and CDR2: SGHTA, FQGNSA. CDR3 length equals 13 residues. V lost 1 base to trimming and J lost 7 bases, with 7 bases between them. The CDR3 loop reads CASSLELFEKLFF. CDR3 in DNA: TGTGCCAGCAGCTTAGAACTGTTTGAAAAACTGTTTTTT.

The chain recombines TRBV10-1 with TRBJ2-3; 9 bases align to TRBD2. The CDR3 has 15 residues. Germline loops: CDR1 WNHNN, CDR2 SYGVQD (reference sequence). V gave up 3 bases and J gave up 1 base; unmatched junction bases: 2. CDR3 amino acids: CASSDGGGGTDTQYF. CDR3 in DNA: TGCGCCAGCAGTGATGGCGGGGGGGGCACAGATACGCAGTATTTT.

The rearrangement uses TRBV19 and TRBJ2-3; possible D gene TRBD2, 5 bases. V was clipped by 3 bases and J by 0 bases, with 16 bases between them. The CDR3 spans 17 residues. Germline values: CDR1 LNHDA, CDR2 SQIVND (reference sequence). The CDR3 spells CASSINVAGGSTDTQYF. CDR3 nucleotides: TGTGCCAGTAGTATTAATGTAGCAGGAGGTAGCACAGATACGCAGTATTTT.

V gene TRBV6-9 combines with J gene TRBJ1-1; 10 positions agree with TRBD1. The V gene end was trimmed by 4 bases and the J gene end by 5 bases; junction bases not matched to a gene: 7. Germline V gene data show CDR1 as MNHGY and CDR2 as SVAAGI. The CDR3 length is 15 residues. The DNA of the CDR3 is TGTGCCAGCAGTTCACCCGGACAGGGGGTTACTGAAGCTTTCTTT. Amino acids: CASSSPGQGVTEAFF.

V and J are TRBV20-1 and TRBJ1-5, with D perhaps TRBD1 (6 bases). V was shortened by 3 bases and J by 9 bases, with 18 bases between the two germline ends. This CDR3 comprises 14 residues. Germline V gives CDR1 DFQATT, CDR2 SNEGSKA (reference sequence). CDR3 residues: CSASTVTTGSPQHF. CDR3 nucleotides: TGCAGTGCTAGTACGGTGACCACAGGGTCGCCCCAGCATTTT.

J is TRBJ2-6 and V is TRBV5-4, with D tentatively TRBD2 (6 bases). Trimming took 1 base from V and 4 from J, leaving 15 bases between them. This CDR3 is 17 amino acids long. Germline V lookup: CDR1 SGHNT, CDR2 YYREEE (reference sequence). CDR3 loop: CASSLSSRGYGANVLTF. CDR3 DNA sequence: TGTGCCAGCAGCTTGTCCAGTCGGGGGTACGGGGCCAACGTCCTGACTTTC.

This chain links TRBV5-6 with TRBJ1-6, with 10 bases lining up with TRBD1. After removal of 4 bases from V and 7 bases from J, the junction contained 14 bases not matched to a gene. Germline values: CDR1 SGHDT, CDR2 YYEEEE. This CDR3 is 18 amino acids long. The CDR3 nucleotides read TGTGCCAGCAGCGACGGGACAGGGGTATCGGCCTGGAATTCACCCCTCCACTTT. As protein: CASSDGTGVSAWNSPLHF.